This T cell receptor beta chain was found in a study of shared clonotypes between healthy human individuals. The study, taken as a whole, reports: Generation probabilities were higher for clonotypes shared across all four sorted-subset donors than for unshared ones. An expected dependence of interdonor clonotype sharing on sequencing depth was noted. Naive subsets typically showed greater estimated richness than memory subsets.

In the case of this clone: What it binds is not known. Other nucleotide sequences from this sample produce the same CDR3.

Data came from immunoSEQ multiplex PCR; TCRdb stores just in-frame clones and leaves some out. This repertoire shows 1.6 million or so clones, 98% to 99% found once; its top ten account for approximately 0.38%. This CDR3 contains 11 residues. V was pared by 5 bases and J by 0 bases, with 1 base between. The germline CDR1 and CDR2 sequences are LNHDA and SQIVND (reference sequence). Negatively enriched CD4+ T cells were divided by CD45RA into naive and memory. Material: naive CD4+ T cells sorted from blood. Subset of the sample: CD45RA+ positively selected. The genes are TRBV19 and TRBJ1-1; no clear D gene. The sequence was collected from a man aged 25-45 years in good health. CDR3 sequence reads: CASSLNTEAFF. The CDR3 DNA is TGTGCCAGTAGTTTGAACACTGAAGCTTTCTTT.